A single sample is the source of the 27 T cell receptor beta chains below, sequenced in a study of cytomegalovirus exposure and HLA in healthy donors. Primers included in the PCR were 60 Vbeta and 13 Jbeta primers. Some clones are missing from TCRdb's copy, which holds only in-frame ones; the method was immunoSEQ multiplex PCR. The sample lists around 180,000 clones, 65% to 85% occurring once. Sequencing was carried out using PBMCs. The receptors originated from a man younger than 35 in good health and CMV-seronegative.

The chain carries TRBV27 and TRBJ2-5; 10 bases are shared with TRBD1. The J call may not be correct, given that the DNA end is closer to TRBJ2-7. The CDR3 has 15 residues. Germline CDR1 reads MNHEY; CDR2 reads SMNVEV (reference sequence). CDR3 residues: CASSVSGTGVTEQYF. The CDR3 bases are TGTGCCAGCAGCGTATCCGGGACAGGGGTGACCGAGCAGTACTTC.

This chain uses TRBV7-3 with TRBJ2-7; possibly TRBD2 for D (5 bases). The V and J ends lost 5 bases and 2 bases respectively, with 16 bases between them. Germline V gene data show CDR1 as SGHTA and CDR2 as FQGTGA. This CDR3 region has 15 residues. The CDR3 spells CASSRTTTKPYEQYF. The CDR3 DNA reads TGTGCCAGCAGCCGAACAACGACTAAACCCTACGAGCAGTACTTC.

The rearrangement links TRBV5-5 to TRBJ2-7; a weak D match, TRBD2 (6 bases). Trimming left V 4 bases short and J 2 bases short, with 16 bases between. Germline V gene sequence: CDR1 SGHKS, CDR2 YYEKEE (reference sequence). The CDR3 is 15 amino acids. The CDR3 region is CASSTDRDSPYEQYF. CDR3 nucleotide sequence: TGTGCCAGCAGCACTGACCGGGACTCACCCTACGAGCAGTACTTC.

This chain links TRBV4-3 with TRBJ1-3; D remains unclear. The CDR3 sequence is 15 residues long. Germline lookup yields CDR1 LGHNA and CDR2 YSLEER. Trimming took 1 base from V and 2 from J, leaving 9 bases between them. DNA of the CDR3: TGCGCCAGCAGCCAAGGATCGGGGACTGGAAACACCATATATTTT. Amino acid sequence: CASSQGSGTGNTIYF.

This clone was counted once. V usage is TRBV7-8 and J usage is TRBJ2-7; the match to TRBD1 covers 8 bases. Germline CDR1 SGHVS, CDR2 FQNEAQ. CDR3 length equals 17 residues. V trimming: 5 bases; J trimming: 4 bases; junction bases outside the gene matches: 16. CDR3 protein: CASSPMAGGLTNYEQYF. CDR3 sequence (DNA): TGTGCCAGCAGCCCTATGGCAGGGGGCCTTACAAATTACGAGCAGTACTTC.

The J gene is TRBJ2-1, the V gene TRBV15; TRBD2 is a possible D gene (5 bases). V was pared by 3 bases and J by 3 bases, with 6 bases between. The CDR3 covers 13 residues. Germline CDR1 is LNHNV and CDR2 is YYDKDF (reference sequence). The CDR3 DNA is TGTGCCACCAGCAGCGGGATCTACAATGAGCAGTTCTTC. This codes for CATSSGIYNEQFF.

The chain combines TRBV7-3 with TRBJ2-3, with a weak D call TRBD2 (5 bases). Between the trimmed V and J ends, which lost 5 bases and 0 bases, there was a span of 12 bases. Germline-derived CDR1 and CDR2 are SGHTA and FQGTGA. There are 15 residues in the CDR3. Here the CDR3 reads CASSPTRRSTDTQYF. Here the CDR3 DNA reads TGTGCCAGCAGCCCCACTAGGAGGAGCACAGATACGCAGTATTTT.

The chain couples TRBV9 to TRBJ2-3, with TRBD2 matching 7 bases. Germline V lookup: CDR1 SGDLS, CDR2 YYNGEE. V gave up 7 bases and J gave up 5 bases; unmatched junction bases: 7. This CDR3 comprises 13 residues. The CDR3 DNA reads TGTGCCAGCGGGGGGGTAATGTTAGATACGCAGTATTTT. Translating gives CASGGVMLDTQYF.

The J gene is TRBJ2-3, the V gene TRBV2; 8 nucleotides match TRBD2. Germline values: CDR1 SNHLY, CDR2 FYNNEI. The CDR3 spans 17 residues. V lost 4 bases to trimming and J lost 4 bases; unmatched junction nucleotides: 13. The CDR3 reads CASSVKRGSSSSDTQYF. The CDR3 DNA reads as TGTGCCAGCAGTGTTAAGCGGGGGTCCTCTTCATCAGATACGCAGTATTTT.

CDR3 coding DNA: TGTGCCAGCAGCTTAATAGGATCAGGCTCGCCCACAGATACGCAGTATTTT. Translation: CASSLIGSGSPTDTQYF. J is TRBJ2-3 and V is TRBV7-9, with D hard to call. Germline values: CDR1 SEHNR, CDR2 FQNEAQ (reference sequence). The V end lost 2 bases, the J end lost 2 bases, and 17 bases lay between the germline ends. The CDR3 sequence is 17 residues long.

The J gene is TRBJ2-1, the V gene TRBV2; 9 bases agree with TRBD1. The germline gives CDR1 SNHLY, CDR2 FYNNEI. CDR3 length: 15 amino acids. The V gene end was trimmed by 3 bases and the J gene end by 3 bases; junction bases not matched to a gene: 3. Here the CDR3 DNA reads TGTGCCAGCAGTGACGTGGACAGGGGCTACAATGAGCAGTTCTTC. It codes for CASSDVDRGYNEQFF.

This clone was found once. J is TRBJ2-2 and V is TRBV7-9; D remains unclear. Trimming took 6 bases from V and 1 from J, leaving 6 bases between them. The CDR3 is 13 amino acids. The germline CDR1 and CDR2 sequences are SEHNR and FQNEAQ (reference sequence). The CDR3 loop is CASSPWNTGELFF. The CDR3 DNA follows: TGTGCCAGCAGTCCCTGGAACACCGGGGAGCTGTTTTTT.

The J gene is TRBJ1-2, the V gene TRBV5-1; no definite D call. The germline V and J ends were trimmed by 0 bases and 4 bases, with 13 bases remaining between them. The V gene's germline CDR1 is SGHRS and CDR2 YFSETQ. This CDR3 has 15 amino acids. The CDR3 protein is CASSLGVTVLYGYTF. CDR3 DNA sequence: TGCGCCAGCAGCTTGGGTGTCACGGTCCTCTATGGCTACACCTTC.

V usage is TRBV5-4 and J usage is TRBJ2-3, with TRBD2 matching 8 bases. The CDR3 has 15 residues. Losses at the gene ends were 1 base for V and 2 bases for J; bases not matched to a gene: 3. In germline, CDR1 is SGHNT, CDR2 YYREEE (reference sequence). The CDR3 is CASSLTSGLTDTQYF. The CDR3 nucleotides are TGTGCCAGCAGCTTGACTAGCGGCCTCACAGATACGCAGTATTTT.

CDR3 loop: CASSLVSGKETDTQYF. The CDR3 region has the DNA TGTGCCAGCAGCTTAGTTAGCGGGAAAGAAACAGATACGCAGTATTTT. The chain is built from TRBV7-9 and TRBJ2-3; 8 nucleotides agree with TRBD2. The CDR3 contains 16 residues. Germline V gene lookup returns CDR1 SEHNR and CDR2 FQNEAQ (reference sequence). With 1 base clipped from V and 3 bases from J, the junction kept 6 bases outside the gene matches. The variable domain in full, with the rest retrieved from reference TRBV7-9 and TRBJ2-3, is DTGVSQNPRHKITKRGQNVTFRCDPISEHNRLYWYRQTLGQGPEFLTYFQNEAQLEKSRLLSDRFSAERPKGSFSTLEIQRTEQGDSAMYLCASSLVSGKETDTQYFGPGTRLTVL.

The chain employs TRBV5-1 and TRBJ1-1; tentatively, D is TRBD1 (5 bases). V was pared by 5 bases and J by 0 bases, with 11 bases between. The CDR3 runs to 14 residues. The germline gives CDR1 SGHRS, CDR2 YFSETQ. CDR3 protein: CASSLSGLNTEAFF. The CDR3 nucleotides are TGCGCCAGCAGTTTGTCAGGGCTGAACACTGAAGCTTTCTTT.

The chain combines TRBV14 with TRBJ2-1; unclear D gene. The CDR3 length is 17 residues. Trimming took off 3 bases at V and 0 bases at J, with 15 bases between the two ends. Germline V gives CDR1 SGHDN, CDR2 FVKESK. CDR3 sequence: CASSHWSFASSYNEQFF. In DNA form, the CDR3 reads TGTGCCAGCAGCCATTGGTCTTTCGCCAGCTCCTACAATGAGCAGTTCTTC.

The chain recombines TRBV2 with TRBJ2-2; 11 bases fit TRBD2. The CDR3 loop spans 16 amino acids. Germline lookup yields CDR1 SNHLY and CDR2 FYNNEI. V lost 4 bases to trimming and J lost 3 bases; unmatched junction nucleotides: 4. This chain's CDR3 is CASSAGLAGYTGELFF. The CDR3, as DNA: TGTGCCAGCAGTGCAGGACTAGCGGGCTACACCGGGGAGCTGTTTTTT.

The chain employs TRBV7-2 and TRBJ1-1; D call uncertain. The CDR3 is 18 residues long. The V and J ends lost 1 base and 4 bases respectively, with 22 bases between them. Per germline, CDR1 SGHTA and CDR2 FQGNSA. CDR3 amino acids: CASSLVGRASGSSTEAFF. CDR3 bases: TGTGCCAGCAGCTTAGTGGGTAGGGCATCGGGGTCAAGCACTGAAGCTTTCTTT.

There are a few counts of this clone. The chain carries TRBV4-3 and TRBJ1-4; possibly TRBD1 for D (6 bases). The V gene's germline CDR1 is LGHNA and CDR2 YSLEER. With 0 bases removed from V and 8 bases from J, the gap between germline ends came to 13 bases. The CDR3 has 15 residues. CDR3 coding DNA: TGCGCCAGCAGCCAAGAAGTCAGGGGCGGGGAAAAACTGTTTTTT. It encodes CASSQEVRGGEKLFF.

A single count supports this clone. V is TRBV7-3 and J is TRBJ2-6; TRBD1 matches at 12 bases. J lost 1 base, V lost 4 bases, and 5 bases had no gene match. Germline assignment: CDR1 SGHTA and CDR2 FQGTGA. There are 18 residues in the CDR3. CDR3 loop: CASSSPGQGASGANVLTF. The CDR3 nucleotides are TGTGCCAGCAGCTCCCCGGGACAGGGGGCTTCTGGGGCCAACGTCCTGACTTTC.

This clone was detected a few times. The rearrangement links TRBV2 to TRBJ2-4; 13 positions agree with TRBD2. J gave up 6 bases and V 6 bases, and 8 bases lay outside the gene matches. The CDR3 runs 16 residues. Per the germline V gene, CDR1 is SNHLY and CDR2 is FYNNEI. The CDR3 DNA sequence: TGTGCCAGCAGGGGTGGACTAGCGGGAGTAAGAAACATTCAGTACTTC. Translating it yields CASRGGLAGVRNIQYF.

This clone was detected only a few times. The chain recombines TRBV27 with TRBJ2-3; D is perhaps TRBD2 (6 bases). This CDR3 region has 17 residues. Trimming cost V 3 bases and J 2 bases, with 18 bases left between them. The germline CDR1 and CDR2 sequences are MNHEY and SMNVEV (reference sequence). The CDR3 nucleotides read TGTGCCAGCAGTTTTACACCACTAGCTTTCGCCACAGATACGCAGTATTTT. Amino acid sequence: CASSFTPLAFATDTQYF.

The rearrangement uses TRBV29-1 and TRBJ2-5, with 10 nucleotides matching TRBD1. CDR1 is SQVTM, CDR2 ANQGSEA, per germline. This CDR3 is built from 16 residues. Trimming at V came to 4 bases and at J to 3 bases, leaving 11 bases not matched to a gene. CDR3 sequence (DNA): TGCAGCGTTGGGAATGGATGGGGGACAGGGGAAGAGACCCAGTACTTC. Translated: CSVGNGWGTGEETQYF.

V usage is TRBV5-1 and J usage is TRBJ2-5; 8 bases are shared with TRBD1. The V gene end was trimmed by 7 bases and the J gene end by 2 bases; junction bases not matched to a gene: 10. The CDR3 has 15 amino acids. Germline assignment: CDR1 SGHRS and CDR2 YFSETQ. DNA of the CDR3: TGCGCCAGCGGCGGGACAGGTCCACTTCAAGAGACCCAGTACTTC. Its protein is CASGGTGPLQETQYF.

This chain links TRBV7-2 with TRBJ2-7; D is ambiguous. This CDR3 spans 13 amino acids. Looked up from germline, CDR1 is SGHTA and CDR2 is FQGNSA. Trimming cost V 1 base and J 4 bases, with 8 bases left between them. CDR3 sequence reads: CASSLGTEYEQYF. The CDR3 coding sequence is TGTGCCAGCAGCTTAGGTACCGAGTACGAGCAGTACTTC.

The J gene is TRBJ2-4, the V gene TRBV19; weak D call: TRBD1 (5 bases). The CDR3 runs 14 residues. Trimming took off 3 bases at V and 9 bases at J, with 15 bases between the two ends. Per germline, CDR1 LNHDA and CDR2 SQIVND (reference sequence). The CDR3 here is CASSMGQELGIQYF. DNA for the CDR3: TGTGCCAGTAGTATGGGGCAGGAACTGGGCATTCAGTACTTC.